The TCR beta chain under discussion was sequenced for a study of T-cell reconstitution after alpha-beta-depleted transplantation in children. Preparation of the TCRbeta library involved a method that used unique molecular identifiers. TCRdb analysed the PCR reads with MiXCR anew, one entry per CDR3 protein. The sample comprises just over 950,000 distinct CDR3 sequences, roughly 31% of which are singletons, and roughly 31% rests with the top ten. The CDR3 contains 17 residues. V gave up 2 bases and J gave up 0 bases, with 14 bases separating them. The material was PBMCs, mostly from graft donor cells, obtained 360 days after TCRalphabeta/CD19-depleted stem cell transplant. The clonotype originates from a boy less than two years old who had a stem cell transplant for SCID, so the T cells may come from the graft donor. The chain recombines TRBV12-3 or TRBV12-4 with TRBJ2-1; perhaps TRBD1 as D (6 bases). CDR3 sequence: CASSLSVGTSSYNEQFF. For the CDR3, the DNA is TGTGCCAGCAGTTTAAGCGTCGGGACAAGCTCCTACAATGAGCAGTTCTTC.